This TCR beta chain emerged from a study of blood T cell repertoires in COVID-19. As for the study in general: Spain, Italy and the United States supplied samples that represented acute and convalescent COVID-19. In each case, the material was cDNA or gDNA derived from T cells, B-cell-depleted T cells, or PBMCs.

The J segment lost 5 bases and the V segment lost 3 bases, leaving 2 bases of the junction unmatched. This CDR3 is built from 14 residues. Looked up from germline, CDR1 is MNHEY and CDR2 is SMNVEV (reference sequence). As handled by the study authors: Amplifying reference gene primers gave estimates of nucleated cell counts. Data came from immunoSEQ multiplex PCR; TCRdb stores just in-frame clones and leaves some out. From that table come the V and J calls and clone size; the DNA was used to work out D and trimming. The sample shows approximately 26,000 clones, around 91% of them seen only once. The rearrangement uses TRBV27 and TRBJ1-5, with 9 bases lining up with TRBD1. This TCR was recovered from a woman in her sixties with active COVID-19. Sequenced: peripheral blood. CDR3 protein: CASSFTGGDQPQHF. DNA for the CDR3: TGTGCCAGCAGTTTTACAGGGGGCGATCAGCCCCAGCATTTT.